The following is a TCR beta chain sequence with its context. The antigen it recognizes is unknown. No much larger clonotype is one base removed from it; base qualities were not supplied. The record originates from a study of beta chain features in type 1 diabetes (dated by TCRdb to between 2017 and 2018). A note on the overall study: Patients and healthy donors did not differ in mean age, gender distribution, total cell number or subset yield. Regulatory and stem cell-like memory subsets were obtained from only 8 patients and roughly eight healthy donors, while naive and central memory subsets were obtained from all 30 or so donors. A total of roughly 100 million sorted cells were examined across all samples, and RNA yield correlated strongly with the number of cells per subset. The study compared the TCRB repertoires of sorted circulating CD4+ T cell subsets in recently diagnosed type 1 diabetes patients with those in matched healthy donors. Beyond this particular receptor, the publication reports: Fewer insertions and more nucleotide deletions at VDJ recombination sites were observed in patients with type 1 diabetes, implying thymic rearrangement abnormalities. Naive, central memory and regulatory TCRB repertoires appeared to be more alike among patients than among healthy donors. Type 1 diabetes patients showed a moderate but significant shortening of TCRB CDR3 length in all four CD4+ subsets. Shorter templates might be favored by PCR, yet because patient and control samples were amplified and corrected together, any such skew would affect both groups equally. Only small numbers of individuals were included in the HLA sub-analyses, which left unresolved whether HLA type had any influence on TCRB rearrangement. Because cDNA was sequenced instead of genomic DNA, activated cells with high expression could be over-represented, although the groups did not differ in activation or CD3 levels.

The entire amount of isolated RNA was reverse transcribed using the High Capacity cDNA Reverse Transcription Kit, so the sequenced TCRB transcripts were expressed ones. Naive, central memory and regulatory T cell samples underwent deep immunoSEQ sequencing, averaging roughly 3.3 million total reads per sample. Sorted cells were lysed in RLT buffer, and RNA was extracted using DNase-treated RNeasy Micro or Mini kits according to cell number. Each cell subset was processed on its own to prevent cross-contamination, while patient and healthy donor samples were processed together. TCRB sequences were amplified from cDNA with the immunoSEQ multiplex PCR, producing 87-bp fragments spanning the CDR3 region. Amplicons were sequenced on the Illumina HiSeq platform. The original pipeline was this. PCR bias was computationally corrected using synthetic template baselines, reads within Hamming distance 2 were collapsed, and singletons that could not be merged were discarded. Reads were aligned to IMGT to assign V, D and J genes, CDR3 length, and insertions or deletions at six rearrangement sites. Within each subset, clonotype counts were normalized to sorted cell number, and only after that were true diversity and Gini coefficients computed with the tcR R package. The overlap coefficient, calculated on TCRB nucleotide sequences, was used to measure repertoire sharing. The table comes from immuneACCESS by way of TCRdb, which keeps in-frame sequences with V and J called. Part of the clones is missing from these tables; in studies checked, under half for an unresolved V gene and the rest for unknown reasons. V, J and clone size are taken as reported in that table, and D and trimming were inferred from the DNA itself. The sample table holds about 160,000 clones, of which around 8% were seen once. More than 0.5% of the sample rests with the top ten.

From each donor, a single peripheral blood sample of roughly 0.11 L on average was drawn into heparinised tubes. A BD FACSAria II and a panel including CD45RO, CCR7, CD25, CD127, CD95 and CD27 were used to sort naive, central memory, regulatory and stem cell-like memory CD4+ T cells. Every sorted population had a purity above 95%. PBMCs were isolated immediately by Lymphoprep density gradient centrifugation and stained directly without culture. So that batch effects would be minimized, each experiment stained and sorted samples in pairs, pairing one healthy donor with one patient. This clonotype was obtained from a woman in her late teens or twenties with type 1 diabetes. The specimen sequenced was central memory CD4+ T cells from blood.

The CDR3 protein: CASSGGRGASYEQYF. Read as DNA, the sequence is TGTGCCAGCAGTGGGGGGCGGGGGGCCTCCTACGAGCAGTACTTC. The V and J genes are TRBV25-1 and TRBJ2-7, with 8 middle bases fitting TRBD2. The CDR3, cysteine through phenylalanine, is 15 amino acids long. Only the CDR3 part of the read is kept: 45 bases, read in frame from the first base. The germline V and J ends show losses of 4 bases and 0 bases respectively, and no gene match explains 5 bases of the junction. The germline V gene specifies MGHDK as CDR1 and SYGVNS as CDR2.